Sequencing of this T cell receptor (beta chain) was carried out in a study of shared clonotypes between healthy human individuals. The overall study: Those who served as donors were a couple of women and a few men between the ages of 18 and 49. General observations from the study: It was the few donors that limited the genetic and exposure-history diversity represented.

The V segment lost 6 bases and the J segment 6 bases; nucleotides outside the gene matches: 10. There are 15 residues in the CDR3. The germline V gene encodes CDR1 MNHEY and CDR2 SVGAGI. TCRdb's copy holds only in-frame clones and misses some; the assay was immunoSEQ multiplex PCR. This table has 450,000 or so clones, 77% appearing once. Free of recent acute infections or vaccinations, the donors were healthy HIV-negative adults. As to this clone: The target antigen is unknown.

This TCR came from a middle-aged woman in good health. Some clones in this sample may be carry-over from other donors' samples. Material for sequencing was PBMCs. The chain recombines TRBV6-5 with TRBJ2-1; 8 nucleotides line up with TRBD2. The CDR3 bases are TGTGCCAGCAGCTGGGGGCGGGAGGTTCCCAATGAGCAGTTCTTC. As protein: CASSWGREVPNEQFF.